This T cell receptor beta chain appears in the sequencing data of a study of blood T cell repertoires in COVID-19. Across the study: The United States, Italy and Spain were the sources of the acute and convalescent COVID-19 samples. In each case, the material was cDNA or gDNA derived from T cells, B-cell-depleted T cells, or PBMCs.

Original processing methods: Reference gene primer amplification gave nucleated cell count estimates. Repertoires were generated with immunoSEQ multiplex PCR, while TCRdb's copy carries only in-frame clones and drops some. The D gene and trimming were derived from the DNA, and the V and J assignments and clone size from that table. The sample shows 250,000 to 350,000 clones, about nine tenths of them seen only once. Trimming cost V 1 base and J 0 bases, with 6 bases left between them. Germline assignment: CDR1 LGHNA and CDR2 YNFKEQ. The CDR3 consists of 14 residues. The specimen was peripheral blood. The V gene is TRBV4-2, the J gene TRBJ2-5; no firm D call. The receptor was isolated from a woman aged 55-69 years with acute or convalescent COVID-19. CDR3 coding DNA: TGTGCCAGCAGCCAAGTGGCACACCAAGAGACCCAGTACTTC. Its protein product is CASSQVAHQETQYF.